What follows are 7 T cell receptor beta chains derived from one specimen sequenced in a study of technical replicates of blood from several donors. The assay was immunoSEQ multiplex PCR, and TCRdb's table has in-frame clones only and misses some. The table lists about 100,000 clones, around 95% of them singletons, with almost 0.35% in the top ten. Sequencing was performed on T cells isolated from PBMCs. Receptors were obtained from a human donor in good health.

V usage is TRBV27 and J usage is TRBJ2-3; TRBD1 might be the D (6 bases). The CDR3 extends over 14 amino acids. Trimming removed 8 bases at V and 0 bases at J, with 12 bases between. The V gene's germline CDR1 is MNHEY and CDR2 SMNVEV (reference sequence). CDR3 DNA sequence: TGTGCCAGCGGAGAGACAGGCAGCACAGATACGCAGTATTTT. Its translation: CASGETGSTDTQYF.

The rearrangement uses TRBV19 and TRBJ2-7; possibly TRBD2 for D (5 bases). The CDR3 contains 14 residues. Germline V lookup: CDR1 LNHDA, CDR2 SQIVND (reference sequence). Trimming removed 3 bases at V and 3 bases at J, with 12 bases between. CDR3 sequence reads: CASSMAPEGYEQYF. The CDR3 nucleotides are TGTGCCAGTAGTATGGCCCCAGAGGGCTACGAGCAGTACTTC. The whole variable domain, remainder taken from reference TRBV19 and TRBJ2-7, is DGGITQSPKYLFRKEGQNVTLSCEQNLNHDAMYWYRQDPGQGLRLIYYSQIVNDFQKGDIAEGYSVSREKKESFPLTVTSAQKNPTAFYLCASSMAPEGYEQYFGPGTRLTVT.

V is TRBV18 and J is TRBJ2-3, with TRBD1 identical over 9 bases. Germline V gene lookup returns CDR1 KGHSH and CDR2 LQKENI. The CDR3 extends over 19 amino acids. The V gene end was trimmed by 4 bases and the J gene end by 2 bases; junction bases not matched to a gene: 16. CDR3 sequence: CASSQVPGQGRSTTDTQYF. The DNA for the CDR3 is TGTGCCAGCTCACAAGTCCCGGGACAGGGACGGAGTACCACAGATACGCAGTATTTT.

This rearrangement joins TRBV27 to TRBJ2-7; 11 bases line up with TRBD1. Germline loops: CDR1 MNHEY, CDR2 SMNVEV (reference sequence). The CDR3 covers 16 residues. V lost 6 bases, J lost 0 bases, and 7 bases stayed unmatched. The CDR3 DNA reads TGTGCCAGCAGCGCCGGGACAGGGGGGGTCTCCTACGAGCAGTACTTC. It specifies CASSAGTGGVSYEQYF.

The chain combines TRBV29-1 with TRBJ2-5, with unresolved D. CDR3 length equals 12 residues. Germline CDR1 is SQVTM and CDR2 is ANQGSEA. The germline V and J ends were trimmed by 4 bases and 0 bases, with 6 bases remaining between them. The chain's CDR3 is CSVVTNQETQYF. The CDR3 DNA is TGCAGCGTTGTGACAAACCAAGAGACCCAGTACTTC. Based on the CDR3 plus reference TRBV29-1 and TRBJ2-5, the full variable domain is SAVISQKPSRDICQRGTSLTIQCQVDSQVTMMFWYRQQPGQSLTLIATANQGSEATYESGFVIDKFPISRPNLTFSTLTVSNMSPEDSSIYLCSVVTNQETQYFGPGTRLLVL.

V and J are TRBV7-9 and TRBJ2-7, with a possible D match to TRBD2 (5 bases). This CDR3 region has 16 residues. V dropped 5 bases and J dropped 7 bases, with 24 bases sitting between them. Germline V lookup: CDR1 SEHNR, CDR2 FQNEAQ (reference sequence). DNA of the CDR3: TGTGCCAGCAGCCACCCGCGACTAACCCGTCTCGATGAGCAGTACTTC. Residues: CASSHPRLTRLDEQYF. Full variable domain (missing parts from reference TRBV7-9 and TRBJ2-7): DTGVSQNPRHKITKRGQNVTFRCDPISEHNRLYWYRQTLGQGPEFLTYFQNEAQLEKSRLLSDRFSAERPKGSFSTLEIQRTEQGDSAMYLCASSHPRLTRLDEQYFGPGTRLTVT.

This rearrangement joins TRBV18 to TRBJ2-7; 10 bases match TRBD1. This CDR3 is 16 amino acids long. V lost 2 bases to trimming and J lost 6 bases; unmatched junction nucleotides: 10. The germline gives CDR1 KGHSH, CDR2 LQKENI. The CDR3 DNA reads TGTGCCAGCTCACCAGTCCCGGGACAGGGGAGAAGCGAGCAGTACTTC. Translating gives CASSPVPGQGRSEQYF.